These T cell receptor beta chains were read from a single sample in a study of shared T cell receptors in the human thymus. The repertoire was sequenced with immunoSEQ multiplex PCR; TCRdb's copy has only in-frame clones and lacks some. The sample has more than 550,000 clones; 70% to 90% are singletons. This sample also belongs to another study, concerning human thymus T cells.

Source material: thymocytes. The receptors stem from a girl under three years old with a congenital heart defect. The CDR3 runs from the conserved cysteine through the conserved F or W. D genes are given only for firm matches. The listing skips clone size in some rows; elsewhere it reads once, few, many or a size class.

CDR3 DNA,CDR3 protein,clone size,J gene,D gene,V gene
TGTGCCAGCAGCTTTGAGGGGGAAAATGAAAAACTGTTTTTT,CASSFEGENEKLFF,NA,TRBJ1-4,NA,TRBV5-4
TGTGCCAGTAGTATACGGCAGGGGCGATGGCAGCCCCAGCATTTT,CASSIRQGRWQPQHF,once,TRBJ1-5,NA,TRBV19
TGTGCCAGCAGCTTAGCGGTGGACAGGGTGGGGGAAAAACTGTTTTTT,CASSLAVDRVGEKLFF,NA,TRBJ1-4,TRBD1,TRBV7-6
TGTGCCAGCAGCTCCTCGACTAGCGGGGATTCCTACAATGAGCAGTTCTTC,CASSSSTSGDSYNEQFF,NA,TRBJ2-1,TRBD2,TRBV11-3
TGCGCCAGCAGCCCGGGAGATAGTGAGCTCACTGAAGCTTTCTTT,CASSPGDSELTEAFF,NA,TRBJ1-1,NA,TRBV5-1
TGTGCCAGCAGTGACCCGGACAGCCGAATGAGCTATGGCTACACCTTC,CASSDPDSRMSYGYTF,NA,TRBJ1-2,NA,TRBV6-1
TGTGCCAGCAGCCGACTGGGGGGGAAGGAAGCCGGGGAGCTGTTTTTT,CASSRLGGKEAGELFF,NA,TRBJ2-2,TRBD2,TRBV7-3
TGTGCCAGCAGCTCCCCCGGGACAGGGTACGATGAGCAGTTCTTC,CASSSPGTGYDEQFF,NA,TRBJ2-1,TRBD1,TRBV11-2
TGTGCCAGCAGCTTGGATAGGCGGCGAACCAGGGGTTACACCTTC,CASSLDRRRTRGYTF,few,TRBJ1-2,NA,TRBV5-6
TGTGCAAGTCGCTTAGCAGAGGACAGCCTCTCTGGAAACACCATATATTTT,CASRLAEDSLSGNTIYF,NA,TRBJ1-3,NA,TRBV12-2
TGTGCCAGCAGTGACCAGGGGGCATGCGAGCAGTACTTC,CASSDQGACEQYF,NA,TRBJ2-7,TRBD1,TRBV25-1
TGTGCCAGTAGTATAGATCTGGGGACAGGGGCTGACTGGGCCGGCTACACCTTC,CASSIDLGTGADWAGYTF,NA,TRBJ1-2,TRBD1,TRBV19
TGCGCCAGCAGCCACCCCCGTCGGGACACCGGATCGAACAATCAGCCCCAGCATTTT,CASSHPRRDTGSNNQPQHF,NA,TRBJ1-5,NA,TRBV4-1
TGTGCCAGCAGTTTACTGGGACAGGGAACATTTAGGTATGGCTACACCTTC,CASSLLGQGTFRYGYTF,NA,TRBJ1-2,TRBD1,TRBV27
TGCGCCAGCAGCCTCAAAGGGGGAGGGAGCAGCTCCTACGAGCAGTACTTC,CASSLKGGGSSSYEQYF,NA,TRBJ2-7,NA,TRBV4-1
TGTGCCAGCAGGGAAGGGGGGGGGCCTTCCAATGAGCAGTTCTTC,CASREGGGPSNEQFF,NA,TRBJ2-1,NA,TRBV2
TGTGCCTGGAGTGTAAAGTGGAGCAGGGGACGGCAGCCCCAGCATTTT,CAWSVKWSRGRQPQHF,once,TRBJ1-5,NA,TRBV30
TGTGCCGGAGGACAGGGCAATCAGCCCCAGCATTTT,CAGGQGNQPQHF,NA,TRBJ1-5,TRBD1,TRBV28
TGTGCCAGTAGTTCCCGACAGGGCAACTATGGCTACACCTTC,CASSSRQGNYGYTF,NA,TRBJ1-2,TRBD1,TRBV19
TGTGCCAGCAGCGATAGCGGGGAACGGGCAGAGACCCAGTACTTC,CASSDSGERAETQYF,NA,TRBJ2-5,TRBD2,TRBV9
TGTGCCAGCAGTTACTTTCTACGTTCACCCCTCCACTTT,CASSYFLRSPLHF,NA,TRBJ1-6,NA,TRBV6-5
TGTGCCAGCAGTTTCTCGGCGGGGGGCGTATACTACGAGCAGTACTTC,CASSFSAGGVYYEQYF,NA,TRBJ2-7,TRBD2,TRBV27
TGCGCCAGCAGCCAAGATTTAGGAGGCAGCGAGGAGGATAACTATGGCTACACCTTC,CASSQDLGGSEEDNYGYTF,NA,TRBJ1-2,NA,TRBV4-1
TGTGCCAGCAGCTTGATAAGGGACAGATTTAACTATGGCTACACCTTC,CASSLIRDRFNYGYTF,NA,TRBJ1-2,TRBD1,TRBV7-9
TGTGCCAGCAGCCGGGACAGGGGGTTGGGCTACACCTTC,CASSRDRGLGYTF,NA,TRBJ1-2,TRBD1,TRBV5-8
TGTGCCAGCAGCCCGGACAGCTATGGCTACACCTTC,CASSPDSYGYTF,once,TRBJ1-2,NA,TRBV5-5
TGTGCCAGCAGCTTAGCGTCCCTGAAGCGAAGTACAGGTCAAGCCCTCAATTCACCCCTCCACTTT,CASSLASLKRSTGQALNSPLHF,NA,TRBJ1-6,NA,TRBV7-6
TGCGCCAGCAGCGCGGGACAGGGGAGGGAAAAACTGTTTTTT,CASSAGQGREKLFF,few,TRBJ1-4,TRBD1,TRBV5-1
TGTGCCAGCAGCTTAGACGCGGGGGCAGGAGATACGCAGTATTTT,CASSLDAGAGDTQYF,NA,TRBJ2-3,NA,TRBV11-1
TGTGCCAGCACCAGAACAGGCTCCGGAAACACCATATATTTT,CASTRTGSGNTIYF,NA,TRBJ1-3,NA,TRBV7-2
TGTGCCAGCAGCCTGGGACAGAACTATGGCTACACCTTC,CASSLGQNYGYTF,NA,TRBJ1-2,TRBD1,TRBV6-5
TGTGCCAGCAGGGAGGGACCCGCGAAAAACCACGAATACTACGAGCAGTACTTC,CASREGPAKNHEYYEQYF,once,TRBJ2-7,NA,TRBV2
TGTGCCATCAGTGAATTAAGGGACAAGGTCCCCCAGCTCAACACTGAAGCTTTCTTT,CAISELRDKVPQLNTEAFF,NA,TRBJ1-1,NA,TRBV10-3
TGTGCCACGAGCCGAGGGACAGGGAGGTGCGAGCAGTACTTC,CATSRGTGRCEQYF,NA,TRBJ2-7,TRBD1,TRBV15
TGTGCCAGCTCACGGCTGTTCGACAGGAGAGGGGCAGATACGCAGTATTTT,CASSRLFDRRGADTQYF,NA,TRBJ2-3,NA,TRBV18
TGTGCCAGCAGCCTGGTCGGGCCGGGGTCTGGAAACACCATATATTTT,CASSLVGPGSGNTIYF,few,TRBJ1-3,NA,TRBV7-3
TGTGCCACCAGCAGAGATGAGGACCGAGGGACTGAAGCTTTCTTT,CATSRDEDRGTEAFF,NA,TRBJ1-1,NA,TRBV15
TGTGCCAGCAGTGGCCGGGACAGGGGGCTCACTGAAGCTTTCTTT,CASSGRDRGLTEAFF,once,TRBJ1-1,TRBD1,TRBV25-1
TGCGCCAGCAACCGGGACAGGGGATCTTTTAATGAAAAACTGTTTTTT,CASNRDRGSFNEKLFF,NA,TRBJ1-4,TRBD1,TRBV4-3
TGTGCCAGCAGCCCCCGCGTTGATGGCTACACCTTC,CASSPRVDGYTF,NA,TRBJ1-2,NA,TRBV21-1
TGTGCCAGCAGCTTATCTAGCGGGGGGGTGAAATACACAGATACGCAGTATTTT,CASSLSSGGVKYTDTQYF,NA,TRBJ2-3,TRBD2,TRBV11-2
TGCGCCAGCAGCTTGGTTTGGACAGGGGGTGGCGAGCAGTACTTC,CASSLVWTGGGEQYF,NA,TRBJ2-7,TRBD1,TRBV5-1
TGTGCCACCAGTCAAAGACATGTCCCTGAGTTCTTC,CATSQRHVPEFF,NA,TRBJ2-1,NA,TRBV15
TGTGCCAGCAGCGGTGGGACAGGGAAAAAATATGGCTACACCTTC,CASSGGTGKKYGYTF,NA,TRBJ1-2,TRBD1,TRBV5-6
TGTGCCAGCAGCCAAGTAGCGGGGGGGCCGGAGACCCAGTACTTC,CASSQVAGGPETQYF,NA,TRBJ2-5,TRBD2,TRBV14
TGCGCCAGCAGCCAAGAAGGGGATGGGTCTACAGTGGACTATGGCTACACCTTC,CASSQEGDGSTVDYGYTF,NA,TRBJ1-2,NA,TRBV4-1
TGTGCCAGCAGCTTGACGGGGGAGACCCAGTACTTC,CASSLTGETQYF,NA,TRBJ2-5,NA,TRBV5-6
TGCGCCAGCAGCCAAGACCCTACTAGCGGGGGGGAACGGGATGAGCAGTTCTTC,CASSQDPTSGGERDEQFF,NA,TRBJ2-1,TRBD2,TRBV4-1
TGTGCCAGTAGTACCCGCAACACAGGGTTCGGAGAGACCCAGTACTTC,CASSTRNTGFGETQYF,NA,TRBJ2-5,NA,TRBV19
TGTGCCAGCTCACCAGGGAGGACAGGGGCCTACGAGCAGTACTTC,CASSPGRTGAYEQYF,NA,TRBJ2-7,TRBD1,TRBV18
TGTGCCAGCAGTGACACTAGCGGGGGGACCGGGGAGCTGTTTTTT,CASSDTSGGTGELFF,once,TRBJ2-2,TRBD2,TRBV6-4
TGTGCCATCAGTGGTCCAGGGACTATGAACACTGAAGCTTTCTTT,CAISGPGTMNTEAFF,NA,TRBJ1-1,NA,TRBV10-3
TGTGCCAGCTCACCTCGGTCGAGAACCTCTGGGGCCAACGTCCTGACTTTC,CASSPRSRTSGANVLTF,once,TRBJ2-6,NA,TRBV18
TGTGCCATCAGTGACGGGACAATGGCCCAGCATTTT,CAISDGTMAQHF,NA,TRBJ1-5,NA,TRBV10-3
TGCGCCAGCAGCTTCGGCAGGGCTGGTTCCTATAATTCACCCCTCCACTTT,CASSFGRAGSYNSPLHF,NA,TRBJ1-6,NA,TRBV5-1